A single sample gave rise to the 30 T cell receptor beta chains below, sequenced in a study of blood T cell repertoires in COVID-19. The method was immunoSEQ multiplex PCR; TCRdb's version includes in-frame clones alone and lacks a portion of them. The sample lists 55,000 to 90,000 clones; about 88% were seen once. Sequencing input: peripheral blood. The receptors shown here come from a human donor in a cohort sampled during active COVID-19.

The chain employs TRBV7-2 and TRBJ2-1; maybe TRBD2 (5 bases). The V gene's germline CDR1 is SGHTA and CDR2 FQGNSA. This CDR3 is 14 amino acids long. The V end lost 7 bases, the J end lost 2 bases, and 12 bases lay between the germline ends. CDR3 loop: CASTPSRTYNEQFF. The DNA for the CDR3 is TGTGCCAGCACACCTAGCAGGACCTACAATGAGCAGTTCTTC. Using reference TRBV7-2 and TRBJ2-1 for the parts outside the CDR3, the full variable domain is GAGVSQSPSNKVTEKGKDVELRCDPISGHTALYWYRQSLGQGLEFLIYFQGNSAPDKSGLPSDRFSAERTGGSVSTLTIQRTQQEDSAVYLCASTPSRTYNEQFFGPGTRLTVL.

The V and J genes are TRBV11-2 and TRBJ2-7; 8 bases map to TRBD2. The V gene end was trimmed by 4 bases and the J gene end by 6 bases; junction bases not matched to a gene: 14. In germline, CDR1 is SGHAT, CDR2 FQNNGV. The CDR3 totals 16 residues. In nucleotides, the CDR3 is TGTGCCAGCAGCTCCCCGGGGGGGCCGAGGGGCCCCGAGCAGTACTTC. Protein product: CASSSPGGPRGPEQYF.

V gene TRBV5-1 combines with J gene TRBJ1-3; 8 nucleotides match TRBD1. Germline assignment: CDR1 SGHRS and CDR2 YFSETQ. Trimming removed 4 bases from V and 1 base from J; junction bases left unmatched: 4. The CDR3 is 15 amino acids. The CDR3 region is CASSETGASGNTIYF. CDR3 nucleotides: TGCGCCAGCAGCGAGACAGGGGCGTCTGGAAACACCATATATTTT.

This clone appeared a single time. This chain joins TRBV15 and TRBJ2-7; 12 bases are a match to TRBD2. V lost 2 bases and J lost 7; bases outside the gene matches: 9. Germline values: CDR1 LNHNV, CDR2 YYDKDF (reference sequence). CDR3 length: 16 residues. The CDR3 protein is CATSRTKASGRVEQYV. In DNA form, the CDR3 reads TGTGCCACCAGCAGAACCAAGGCTAGCGGGAGGGTTGAGCAGTACGTC.

The chain combines TRBV6-5 with TRBJ2-1; perhaps TRBD2 as D (6 bases). The germline V gene encodes CDR1 MNHEY and CDR2 SVGAGI. This CDR3 is 15 amino acids long. V lost 7 bases, J lost 0 bases, and 13 bases lay in between. The CDR3 loop reads CASKKDYSSYNEQFF. The CDR3 DNA reads TGTGCCAGCAAGAAGGACTACAGCTCCTACAATGAGCAGTTCTTC.

This clone showed up just once. This sequence joins TRBV11-2 and TRBJ2-1; tentatively, D is TRBD2 (5 bases). Germline values: CDR1 SGHAT, CDR2 FQNNGV. V shed 1 base and J shed 0 bases, with 10 bases lying between them. The CDR3 is made up of 16 amino acids. The CDR3 nucleotides read TGTGCCAGCAGCTTAGGAACTAGTAGCTCCTACAATGAGCAGTTCTTC. Its protein product is CASSLGTSSSYNEQFF.

In this sample, this clone turned up once. The chain uses TRBV19 and TRBJ2-1, with TRBD2 matching 8 bases. CDR1 LNHDA and CDR2 SQIVND come from the germline V gene (reference sequence). The CDR3 length is 18 residues. Trimming removed 5 bases from V and 7 bases from J; junction bases left unmatched: 19. The CDR3 coding sequence is TGTGCCAGTAGTGGCGAATTTTTTAGCGGGAATGTGGGGAATGAGCAGTTCTTC. Encoded protein: CASSGEFFSGNVGNEQFF. Together with reference TRBV19 and TRBJ2-1, the CDR3 gives the full variable domain: DGGITQSPKYLFRKEGQNVTLSCEQNLNHDAMYWYRQDPGQGLRLIYYSQIVNDFQKGDIAEGYSVSREKKESFPLTVTSAQKNPTAFYLCASSGEFFSGNVGNEQFFGPGTRLTVL.

V usage is TRBV20-1 and J usage is TRBJ1-2; no clear D gene. V lost 5 bases to trimming and J lost 5 bases, with 9 bases between them. Germline V gene lookup returns CDR1 DFQATT and CDR2 SNEGSKA (reference sequence). This CDR3 contains 11 residues. The DNA of the CDR3 is TGCAGTGCTGAGGGAAGGTATGGCTACACCTTC. Its protein product is CSAEGRYGYTF.

The chain couples TRBV3-1 (or the pseudogene TRBV3-2) to TRBJ2-3; a weak D match, TRBD1 (6 bases). The CDR3 loop spans 13 amino acids. Trimming pared 1 base from V and 12 bases from J, leaving 14 bases between. Germline V lookup: CDR1 LGHDT, CDR2 YNNKEL (reference sequence). The CDR3 protein is CASSQGTVEVQYF. The DNA for the CDR3 is TGTGCCAGCAGCCAAGGGACAGTCGAGGTCCAGTATTTT.

The rearrangement joins TRBV19 to TRBJ2-1; TRBD1 matches at 11 bases. Unmatched junction bases numbered 9, after V lost 5 bases and J lost 6 bases. The CDR3 is 16 amino acids. Germline V gene data show CDR1 as LNHDA and CDR2 as SQIVND (reference sequence). The CDR3, as DNA: TGTGCCAGTAGTCCTTTCTGGGGGACAGGGGGCAATGAGCAGTTCTTC. It yields the protein CASSPFWGTGGNEQFF.

The chain employs TRBV24-1 and TRBJ2-7, with D tentatively TRBD1 (5 bases). Germline loops: CDR1 KGHDR, CDR2 SFDVKD. The CDR3 has 14 residues. Trimming removed 4 bases at V and 2 bases at J, with 11 bases between. CDR3: CATSDETVPYEQYF. CDR3 DNA sequence: TGTGCCACCAGTGACGAGACAGTCCCCTACGAGCAGTACTTC.

This rearrangement joins TRBV28 to TRBJ2-5; no reliable D call. The germline CDR1 and CDR2 sequences are MDHEN and SYDVKM. The CDR3 length is 14 residues. V dropped 11 bases and J dropped 5 bases, with 21 bases sitting between them. The CDR3 region is CASPLSHSRETQYF. Written as DNA, the CDR3 is TGTGCCTCACCCCTGTCCCACTCCCGGGAGACCCAGTACTTC. The variable domain in full, with the rest retrieved from reference TRBV28 and TRBJ2-5, is DVKVTQSSRYLVKRTGEKVFLECVQDMDHENMFWYRQDPGLGLRLIYFSYDVKMKEKGDIPEGYSVSREKKERFSLILESASTNQTSMYLCASPLSHSRETQYFGPGTRLLVL.

The gene calls are TRBV5-6 and TRBJ1-1; 10 bases fit TRBD1. Germline values: CDR1 SGHDT, CDR2 YYEEEE. V shed 2 bases, J shed 1 base, and the junction held 11 bases outside the gene matches. This CDR3 comprises 18 residues. The CDR3 region is CASSFWSGTGDWNTEAFF. CDR3 sequence (DNA): TGTGCCAGCAGCTTTTGGTCCGGGACAGGGGACTGGAACACTGAAGCTTTCTTT.

A word on this clone: Likely a read error: the CDR3 ends without its conserved phenylalanine or tryptophan. It is unclear where the CDR3 begins or ends on the DNA, so no DNA is shown, and the CDR3 is as TCRdb lists it. The gene calls are TRBV6-6 and TRBJ2-7; the D call of TRBD1 is as the table states it, not checked on the DNA. Ends included, the CDR3 has 16 residues. Germline-derived CDR1 and CDR2 are MNHNY and SVGAGI (reference sequence). This chain's CDR3 is CASSKGQGSANEEVWD.

The rearrangement uses TRBV4-1 and TRBJ2-1; 9 bases line up with TRBD2. Per the germline V gene, CDR1 is MGHRA and CDR2 is YSYEKL. The CDR3 has 17 residues. The V segment lost 1 base and the J segment 7 bases; nucleotides outside the gene matches: 11. The CDR3 DNA follows: TGCGCCAGCAGCCAAGTAGGGCGGGAGGGCTCGGGGAATGAGCAGTTCTTC. Encoded protein: CASSQVGREGSGNEQFF.

The chain couples TRBV7-9 to TRBJ1-3; TRBD1 aligns across 7 bases. Germline V gene lookup returns CDR1 SEHNR and CDR2 FQNEAQ (reference sequence). Germline trimming cut 4 bases from V and 4 bases from J; bases unmatched to any gene: 7. The CDR3 extends over 15 amino acids. The CDR3 DNA is TGTGCCAGCAGCTCTAACAGGGGACCCGGAAACACCATATATTTT. This encodes CASSSNRGPGNTIYF.

For this clone: The sample carries other DNA sequences with the same CDR3. The chain has TRBV6-1 and TRBJ2-3, with 7 bases identical to TRBD2. Germline CDR1 is MNHNS and CDR2 is SASEGT. The V segment lost 1 base and the J segment 1 base; nucleotides outside the gene matches: 2. The CDR3 is 15 residues long. CDR3 residues: CASSEVAGGTDTQYF. The CDR3, as DNA: TGTGCCAGCAGTGAAGTTGCGGGAGGCACAGATACGCAGTATTTT.

The J gene is TRBJ1-1, the V gene TRBV24-1; D remains ambiguous. The CDR3 covers 15 residues. The V end lost 2 bases, the J end lost 7 bases, and 16 bases lay between the germline ends. The V gene's germline CDR1 is KGHDR and CDR2 SFDVKD. The CDR3 DNA reads as TGTGCCACCAGTGATTCCGCCGCGGGGTGGGGTGAAGCTTTCTTT. This sequence encodes CATSDSAAGWGEAFF.

This chain uses TRBV19 with TRBJ1-6, with 7 nucleotides matching TRBD1. The CDR3 runs to 15 residues. V lost 1 base to trimming and J lost 8 bases; unmatched junction nucleotides: 5. CDR1 is LNHDA and CDR2 is SQIVND in the germline V gene (reference sequence). The CDR3 reads CASSIATGMDSPLHF. CDR3 DNA sequence: TGTGCCAGTAGTATAGCGACAGGGATGGATTCACCCCTCCACTTT.

The CDR3 DNA reads as TGTGCCAGCAGTTTACCCGGGACAGGGGAAGCTTTCTTT. Its protein product is CASSLPGTGEAFF. The genes are TRBV28 and TRBJ1-1, with TRBD1 identical over 9 bases. V shed 2 bases and J 8 bases; nucleotides not matched to a gene: 3. Germline V gene lookup returns CDR1 MDHEN and CDR2 SYDVKM. This CDR3 spans 13 amino acids.

The chain links TRBV28 to TRBJ1-4, with 8 bases aligning to TRBD1. This CDR3 spans 15 amino acids. Per germline, CDR1 MDHEN and CDR2 SYDVKM. V trimming: 4 bases; J trimming: 10 bases; junction bases outside the gene matches: 11. CDR3 in amino acids: CASSSNEQGGRKLFF. Here the CDR3 DNA reads TGTGCCAGCAGTTCCAATGAACAGGGGGGCCGAAAACTGTTTTTT.

The gene calls are TRBV10-1 and TRBJ1-1, with 8 bases matching TRBD1. The germline V gene encodes CDR1 WNHNN and CDR2 SYGVQD (reference sequence). V was pared by 3 bases and J by 1 base, with 10 bases of the junction left unmatched. CDR3 size: 17 residues. This CDR3 is CASSDLGRGTGNTEAFF. The CDR3 DNA follows: TGCGCCAGCAGTGACCTCGGCCGCGGGACAGGGAACACTGAAGCTTTCTTT.

V and J are TRBV6-6 and TRBJ1-6; 8 bases are shared with TRBD1. CDR3 length: 19 residues. The germline gives CDR1 MNHNY, CDR2 SVGAGI (reference sequence). The ends lost 5 bases at V and 2 bases at J; junction bases unmatched: 14. In DNA form, the CDR3 reads TGTGCCAGCAGTCTGGAACATCGACAGGGGAGCGCCTATAATTCACCCCTCCACTTT. The encoded protein is CASSLEHRQGSAYNSPLHF.

The V gene is TRBV5-1, the J gene TRBJ2-7; 9 nucleotides align to TRBD1. The CDR3 spans 15 residues. Germline lookup yields CDR1 SGHRS and CDR2 YFSETQ. The V gene end was trimmed by 7 bases and the J gene end by 0 bases; junction bases not matched to a gene: 8. The CDR3 sequence is CASSLGQGFSYEQYF. The CDR3 nucleotides are TGCGCCAGCTCCCTCGGACAGGGGTTCTCCTACGAGCAGTACTTC.

This chain joins TRBV4-1 and TRBJ1-4; 9 bases are a match to TRBD1. Per the germline V gene, CDR1 is MGHRA and CDR2 is YSYEKL. Trimming took 0 bases from V and 7 from J; bases not matched to a gene: 6. This CDR3 contains 16 residues. The CDR3 coding sequence is TGCGCCAGCAGCCAAGATCCGGGACAGGGTAGTGAAAAACTGTTTTTT. This codes for CASSQDPGQGSEKLFF.

The V and J genes are TRBV11-2 and TRBJ2-7; D unresolved. The CDR3 is 13 residues long. CDR1 SGHAT and CDR2 FQNNGV come from the germline V gene. V was trimmed by 5 bases and J by 6 bases, leaving 14 bases between them. The DNA for the CDR3 is TGTGCCAGCAGCCTATCAGGCGCCGGCGAGCAGTACGTC. It specifies CASSLSGAGEQYV.

The genes are TRBV5-1 and TRBJ2-6; 7 bases line up with TRBD2. V dropped 4 bases and J dropped 4; count of bases not matched to a gene: 14. The CDR3 extends over 18 amino acids. The germline V gene has CDR1 SGHRS and CDR2 YFSETQ. CDR3 DNA sequence: TGCGCCAGCAGCCACGGCTGGGAGGGCGCGTCCGGGGCCAACGTCCTGACTTTC. Its protein is CASSHGWEGASGANVLTF.

This rearrangement joins TRBV11-3 to TRBJ2-7; the match to TRBD2 covers 14 bases. The junction had 6 bases not matched to a gene; V was cut back by 1 base and J by 1 base. CDR1 SGHNT and CDR2 YENEEA come from the germline V gene. The CDR3 has 18 residues. The CDR3 coding sequence is TGTGCCAGCAGCTTAGGGGCCGGACTAGCGGGAGGATCCTACGAGCAGTACGTC. It codes for CASSLGAGLAGGSYEQYV.

The chain has TRBV19 and TRBJ1-2, with 10 bases fitting TRBD1. Looked up from germline, CDR1 is LNHDA and CDR2 is SQIVND (reference sequence). After removal of 10 bases from V and 8 bases from J, the junction contained 13 bases not matched to a gene. This CDR3 comprises 14 residues. CDR3 coding DNA: TGTGCCACTAAGGGGGACAGGGGCCCTTGGGGCTACACCTTC. Amino acid sequence: CATKGDRGPWGYTF.

In its sample, this clone was seen once. The V and J genes are TRBV6-6 and TRBJ2-7, with a weak D call TRBD1 (5 bases). V lost 6 bases and J 9 bases, leaving 15 bases between the germline ends. CDR1 is MNHNY, CDR2 SVGAGI, per germline (reference sequence). The CDR3 totals 12 residues. CDR3: CASSPDSVRQYV. The CDR3 DNA is TGTGCCAGCAGCCCTGACAGTGTGCGGCAGTACGTC.